Following are 2 T cell receptor beta chains from one sample sequenced in a study of vaccination effects on CD4 cells after COVID-19. When around nine days of culture had elapsed, CD4+ T cells were isolated. The antigens these receptors bind are not known. The protocol was immunoSEQ multiplex PCR, while the TCRdb copy is restricted to in-frame clones and leaves out a portion. The sample lists around 27,000 clones; approximately 65% were seen once. Sequenced material: CD4+ T cells from PBMCs cultured without peptide, taken before COVID-19 vaccination. These receptors were collected from a human donor who received a COVID-19 vaccine.

This chain connects TRBV3-1 (or the pseudogene TRBV3-2) to TRBJ2-1, with TRBD2 matching over 7 bases. CDR1 is LGHDT, CDR2 YNNKEL, per germline (reference sequence). Trimming at V came to 6 bases and at J to 0 bases, leaving 5 bases not matched to a gene. The CDR3 has 15 amino acids. The CDR3 DNA reads as TGTGCCAGCAGTATAGCGGGTGGCTCCTACAATGAGCAGTTCTTC. Its translation is CASSIAGGSYNEQFF.

The J gene is TRBJ2-2, the V gene TRBV6-1; D is undetermined. CDR1 is MNHNS, CDR2 SASEGT, per germline. Trimming removed 3 bases from V and 4 bases from J, with 6 bases in between. The CDR3 runs 13 residues. This chain's CDR3 is CASSEQVTGELFF. In nucleotides, the CDR3 is TGTGCCAGCAGTGAGCAGGTCACCGGGGAGCTGTTTTTT.